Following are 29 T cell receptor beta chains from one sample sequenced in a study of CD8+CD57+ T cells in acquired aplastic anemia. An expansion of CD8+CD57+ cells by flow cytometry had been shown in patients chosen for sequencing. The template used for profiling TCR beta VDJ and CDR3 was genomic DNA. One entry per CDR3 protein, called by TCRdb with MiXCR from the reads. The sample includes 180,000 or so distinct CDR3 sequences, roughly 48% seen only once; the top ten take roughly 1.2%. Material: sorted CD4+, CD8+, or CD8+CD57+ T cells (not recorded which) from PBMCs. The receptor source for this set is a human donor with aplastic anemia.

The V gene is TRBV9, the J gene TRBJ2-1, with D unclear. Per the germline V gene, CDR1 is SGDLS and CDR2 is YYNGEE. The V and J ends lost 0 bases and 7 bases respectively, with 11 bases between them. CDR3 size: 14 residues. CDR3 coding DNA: TGTGCCAGCAGCGTAGCCTCTAGTCTTAATGAGCAGTTCTTC. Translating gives CASSVASSLNEQFF.

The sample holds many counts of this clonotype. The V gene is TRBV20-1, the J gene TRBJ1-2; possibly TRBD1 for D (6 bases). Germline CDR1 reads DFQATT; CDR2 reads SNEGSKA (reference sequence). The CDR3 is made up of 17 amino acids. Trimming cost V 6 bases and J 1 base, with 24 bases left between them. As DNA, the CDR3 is TGCAGTGCCCCCCGGGGGCTCTCGCGGGGGAGTAACTATGGCTACACCTTC. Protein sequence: CSAPRGLSRGSNYGYTF.

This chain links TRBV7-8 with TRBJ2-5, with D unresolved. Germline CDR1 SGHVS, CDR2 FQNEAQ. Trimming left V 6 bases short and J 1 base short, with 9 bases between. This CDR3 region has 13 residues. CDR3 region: CASSLTFQETQYF. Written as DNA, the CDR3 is TGTGCCAGCAGTTTGACTTTCCAAGAGACCCAGTACTTC.

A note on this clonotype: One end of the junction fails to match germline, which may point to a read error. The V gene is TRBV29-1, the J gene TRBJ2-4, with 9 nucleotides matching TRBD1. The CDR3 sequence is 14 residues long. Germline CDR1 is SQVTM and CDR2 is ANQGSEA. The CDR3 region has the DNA TGCATCGTTGACTTTGGGACAGGGAGTTTGGGTCAGTACTTC. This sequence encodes CIVDFGTGSLGQYF.

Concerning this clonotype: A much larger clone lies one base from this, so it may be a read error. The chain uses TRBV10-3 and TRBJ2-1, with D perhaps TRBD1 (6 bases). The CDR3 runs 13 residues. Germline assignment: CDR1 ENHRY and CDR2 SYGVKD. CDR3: CASSFLDSYEQFF. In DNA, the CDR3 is TGTGCCAGCAGTTTCTTGGACAGCTACGAGCAGTTCTTC.

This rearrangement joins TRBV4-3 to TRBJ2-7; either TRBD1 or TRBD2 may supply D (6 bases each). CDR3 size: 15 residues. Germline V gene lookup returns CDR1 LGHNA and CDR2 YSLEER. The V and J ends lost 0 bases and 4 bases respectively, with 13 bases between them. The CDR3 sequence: CASSQDVRGDYEQYF. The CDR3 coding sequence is TGCGCCAGCAGCCAAGATGTGAGGGGGGATTACGAGCAGTACTTC.

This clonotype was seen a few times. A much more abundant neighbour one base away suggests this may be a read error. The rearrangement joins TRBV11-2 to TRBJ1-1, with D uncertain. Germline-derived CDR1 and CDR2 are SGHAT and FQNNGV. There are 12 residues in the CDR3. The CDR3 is CASGFIDTEAFF. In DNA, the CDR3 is TGTGCCAGCGGCTTTATAGACACTGAAGCTTTCTTT. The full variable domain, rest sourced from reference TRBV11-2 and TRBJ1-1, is EAGVAQSPRYKIIEKRQSVAFWCNPISGHATLYWYQQILGQGPKLLIQFQNNGVVDDSQLPKDRFSAERLKGVDSTLKIQPAKLEDSAVYLCASGFIDTEAFFGQGTRLTVV.

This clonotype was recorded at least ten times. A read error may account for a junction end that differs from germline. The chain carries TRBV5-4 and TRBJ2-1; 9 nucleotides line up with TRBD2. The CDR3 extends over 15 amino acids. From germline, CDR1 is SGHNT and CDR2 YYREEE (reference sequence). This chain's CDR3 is CASSLGLAGHNEQFF. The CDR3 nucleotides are TGCGCCAGCAGCTTGGGCCTAGCGGGGCACAATGAGCAGTTCTTC.

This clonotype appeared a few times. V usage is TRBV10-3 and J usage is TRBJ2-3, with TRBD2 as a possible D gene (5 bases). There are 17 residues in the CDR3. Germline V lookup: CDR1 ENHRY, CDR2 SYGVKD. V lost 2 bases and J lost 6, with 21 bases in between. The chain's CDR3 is CAISELVLGGPYDTQYF. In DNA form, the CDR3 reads TGTGCCATCAGTGAGCTGGTTCTGGGCGGGCCCTATGATACGCAGTATTTT.

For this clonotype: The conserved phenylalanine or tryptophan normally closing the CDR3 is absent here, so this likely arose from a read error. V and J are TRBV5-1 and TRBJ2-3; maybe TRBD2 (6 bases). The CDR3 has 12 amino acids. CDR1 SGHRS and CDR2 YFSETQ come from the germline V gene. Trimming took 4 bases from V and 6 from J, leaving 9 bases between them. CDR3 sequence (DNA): TGCGCCAGCAGCCCCCGGGGGGATACGCAGTATTCT. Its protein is CASSPRGDTQYS.

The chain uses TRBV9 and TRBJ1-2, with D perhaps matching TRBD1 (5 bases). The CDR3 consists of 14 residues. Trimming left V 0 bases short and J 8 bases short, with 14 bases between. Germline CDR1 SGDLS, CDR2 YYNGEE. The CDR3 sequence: CASSVEGLWEGYTF. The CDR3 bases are TGTGCCAGCAGCGTAGAGGGGTTGTGGGAAGGCTACACCTTC.

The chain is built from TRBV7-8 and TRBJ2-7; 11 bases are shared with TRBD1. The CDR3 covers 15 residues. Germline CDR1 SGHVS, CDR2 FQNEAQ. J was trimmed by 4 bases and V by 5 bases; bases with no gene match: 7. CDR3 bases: TGTGCCAGCAGCCACGCGGGACAGGGGGTGTACGAGCAGTACTTC. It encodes CASSHAGQGVYEQYF.

The CDR3 coding sequence is TGTGCCAGCAGCCGGGACGGGTTGGGCACTGAAGCTTTCTTT. This translates into CASSRDGLGTEAFF. The chain carries TRBV7-9 and TRBJ1-1, with D possibly being TRBD1 (5 bases). The CDR3 extends over 14 amino acids. V gave up 5 bases and J gave up 4 bases, with 14 bases separating them. CDR1 is SEHNR, CDR2 FQNEAQ, per germline (reference sequence). The full variable domain, with the rest looked up from reference TRBV7-9 and TRBJ1-1, is DTGVSQNPRHKITKRGQNVTFRCDPISEHNRLYWYRQTLGQGPEFLTYFQNEAQLEKSRLLSDRFSAERPKGSFSTLEIQRTEQGDSAMYLCASSRDGLGTEAFFGQGTRLTVV.

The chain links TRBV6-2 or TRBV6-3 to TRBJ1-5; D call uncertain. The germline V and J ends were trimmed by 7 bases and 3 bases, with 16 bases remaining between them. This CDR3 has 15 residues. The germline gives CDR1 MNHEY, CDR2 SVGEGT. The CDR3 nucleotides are TGTGCCAGCACCGGCTCGGAACTTTACAATCAGCCCCAGCATTTT. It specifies CASTGSELYNQPQHF.

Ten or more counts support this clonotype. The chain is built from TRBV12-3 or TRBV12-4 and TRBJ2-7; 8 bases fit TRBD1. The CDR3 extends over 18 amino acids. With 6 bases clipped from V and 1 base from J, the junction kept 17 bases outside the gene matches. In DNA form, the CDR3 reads TGTGCCAGCAGCCCCGGACAGGGTCCATCCCTATGGTCCTACGAGCAGTACTTC. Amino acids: CASSPGQGPSLWSYEQYF.

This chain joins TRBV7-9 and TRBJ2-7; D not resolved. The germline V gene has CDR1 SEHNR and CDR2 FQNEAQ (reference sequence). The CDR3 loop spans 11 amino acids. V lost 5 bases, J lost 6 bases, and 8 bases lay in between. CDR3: CASSLEREQYF. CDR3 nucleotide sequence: TGTGCCAGCAGCCTAGAGCGCGAGCAGTACTTC.

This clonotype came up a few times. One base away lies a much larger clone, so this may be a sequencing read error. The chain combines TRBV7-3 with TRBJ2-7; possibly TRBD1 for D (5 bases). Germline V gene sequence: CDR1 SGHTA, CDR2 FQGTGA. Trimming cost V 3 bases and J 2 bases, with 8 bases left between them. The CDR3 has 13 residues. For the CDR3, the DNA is TGTGCCAGCAGCTTGGAAGGGGCCTACGAGCAGTACTTC. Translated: CASSLEGAYEQYF.

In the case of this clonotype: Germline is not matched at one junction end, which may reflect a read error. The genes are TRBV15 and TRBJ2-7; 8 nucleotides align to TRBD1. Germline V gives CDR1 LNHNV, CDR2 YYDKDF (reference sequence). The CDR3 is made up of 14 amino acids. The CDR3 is CATSPGTGAYEQYF. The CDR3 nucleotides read TGTGCCACCAGCCCAGGGACAGGCGCCTACGAGCAATACTTC.

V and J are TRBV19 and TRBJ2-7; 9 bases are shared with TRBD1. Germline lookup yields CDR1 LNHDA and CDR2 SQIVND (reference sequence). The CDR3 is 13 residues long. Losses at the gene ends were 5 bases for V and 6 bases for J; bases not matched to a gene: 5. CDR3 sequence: CASSWGQGGEQYF. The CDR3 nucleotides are TGTGCCAGTAGTTGGGGACAGGGTGGCGAGCAGTACTTC. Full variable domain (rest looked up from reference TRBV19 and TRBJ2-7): DGGITQSPKYLFRKEGQNVTLSCEQNLNHDAMYWYRQDPGQGLRLIYYSQIVNDFQKGDIAEGYSVSREKKESFPLTVTSAQKNPTAFYLCASSWGQGGEQYFGPGTRLTVT.

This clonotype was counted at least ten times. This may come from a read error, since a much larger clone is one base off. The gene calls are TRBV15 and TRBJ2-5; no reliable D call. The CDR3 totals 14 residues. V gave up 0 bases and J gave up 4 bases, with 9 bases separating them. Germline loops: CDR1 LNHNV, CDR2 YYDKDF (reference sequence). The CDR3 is CATSRDRNGETQYF. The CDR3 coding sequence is TGTGCCACCAGCAGAGATCGGAACGGAGAGACCCAGTACTTC. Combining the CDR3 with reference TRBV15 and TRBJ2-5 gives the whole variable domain DAMVIQNPRYQVTQFGKPVTLSCSQTLNHNVMYWYQQKSSQAPKLLFHYYDKDFNNEADTPDNFQSRRPNTSFCFLDIRSPGLGDTAMYLCATSRDRNGETQYFGPGTRLLVL.

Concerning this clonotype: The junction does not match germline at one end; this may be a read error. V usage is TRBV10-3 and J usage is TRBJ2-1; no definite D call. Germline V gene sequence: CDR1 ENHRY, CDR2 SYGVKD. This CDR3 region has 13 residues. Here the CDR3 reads CASSWIVGDEQFF. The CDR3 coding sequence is TGTGCCAGCAGTTGGATAGTGGGCGATGAGCAGTTCTTC.

CDR3 bases: TGTGCCAGTAGTATGGGGGACAGGGGGAGTAATTCACCCCTCCACTTT. Protein: CASSMGDRGSNSPLHF. The rearrangement uses TRBV19 and TRBJ1-6, with 11 bases identical to TRBD1. Trimming took 3 bases from V and 6 from J; bases not matched to a gene: 4. CDR1 is LNHDA, CDR2 SQIVND, per germline (reference sequence). The length of the CDR3 is 16 residues.

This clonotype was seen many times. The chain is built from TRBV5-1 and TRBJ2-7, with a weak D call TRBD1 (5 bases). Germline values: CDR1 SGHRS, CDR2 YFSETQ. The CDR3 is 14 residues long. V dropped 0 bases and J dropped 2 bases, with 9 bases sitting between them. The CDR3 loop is CASSLGQKTYEQYF. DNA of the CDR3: TGCGCCAGCAGCTTGGGACAGAAGACCTACGAGCAGTACTTC.

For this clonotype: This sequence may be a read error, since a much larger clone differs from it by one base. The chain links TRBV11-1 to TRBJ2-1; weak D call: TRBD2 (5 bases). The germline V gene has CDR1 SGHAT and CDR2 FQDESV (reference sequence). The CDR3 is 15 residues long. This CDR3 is CASSLVAGGLNEQVF. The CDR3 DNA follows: TGTGCCAGCAGCTTGGTGGCAGGAGGTCTCAATGAGCAGGTCTTC.

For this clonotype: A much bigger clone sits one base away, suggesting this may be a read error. As DNA, the CDR3 is TGCGCCAGCAGCTTGACCCGGGACCGGGAACAACTGTTTTTT. Protein: CASSLTRDREQLFF. V is TRBV5-1 and J is TRBJ1-4; maybe TRBD1 (5 bases). Between the trimmed V and J ends, which lost 1 base and 12 bases, there was a span of 16 bases. CDR1 is SGHRS, CDR2 YFSETQ, per germline. The CDR3 spans 14 residues.

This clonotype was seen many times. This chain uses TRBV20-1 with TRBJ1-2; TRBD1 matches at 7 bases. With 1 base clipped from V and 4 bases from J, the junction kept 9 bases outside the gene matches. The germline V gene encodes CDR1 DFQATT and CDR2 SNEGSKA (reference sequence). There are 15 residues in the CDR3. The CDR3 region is CSARVSRTGSYGYTF. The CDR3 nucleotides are TGCAGTGCTAGAGTTTCCAGGACAGGTTCCTATGGCTACACCTTC.

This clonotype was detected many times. CDR3 sequence (DNA): TGTGCCAGCAGCCAGGAACAACAGGGTCGAAACAATGAGCAGTTCTTC. Amino acids: CASSQEQQGRNNEQFF. V is TRBV4-2 and J is TRBJ2-1, with D maybe TRBD1 (6 bases). Germline CDR1 reads LGHNA; CDR2 reads YNFKEQ. V lost 3 bases, J lost 5 bases, and 17 bases lay in between. CDR3 length: 16 amino acids.

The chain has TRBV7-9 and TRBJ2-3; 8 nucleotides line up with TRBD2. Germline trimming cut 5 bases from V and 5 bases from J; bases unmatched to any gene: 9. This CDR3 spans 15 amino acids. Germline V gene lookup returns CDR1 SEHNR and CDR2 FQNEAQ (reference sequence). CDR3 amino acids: CASSVVGRGEDTQYF. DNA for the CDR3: TGTGCCAGCAGCGTAGTAGGGCGGGGGGAAGATACGCAGTATTTT.

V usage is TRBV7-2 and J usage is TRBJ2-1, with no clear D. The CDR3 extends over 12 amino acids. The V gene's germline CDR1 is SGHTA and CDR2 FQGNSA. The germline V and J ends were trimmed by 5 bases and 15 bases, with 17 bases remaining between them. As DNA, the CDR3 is TGTGCCAGCAGCCACGATCTGCGTGGCGCGTTCTTC. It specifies CASSHDLRGAFF.